Sequencing of this T cell receptor beta chain was carried out in a study of cytomegalovirus exposure and HLA in healthy donors. PCR involved 60 Vbeta and 13 Jbeta primers. Sequenced by immunoSEQ multiplex PCR; TCRdb stores in-frame clones only, minus some. The sample carries 55,000 to 80,000 clones, 68% recorded once. Trimming stripped 5 bases from V and 0 bases from J, with 8 bases between. Germline CDR1 and CDR2: KGHSH and LQKENI. CDR3 length: 13 amino acids. This sequence joins TRBV18 and TRBJ2-7; D is undetermined. The origin of this receptor is a woman in her 30s in good health and CMV-seronegative. Sequencing input: PBMCs. CDR3 amino acids: CASSSASSYEQYF. The CDR3 bases are TGTGCCAGCTCAAGTGCGAGCTCCTACGAGCAGTACTTC.